This T cell receptor beta chain appears in the sequencing data of a study of blood T cell repertoires in COVID-19. Background on the study: T cells, B-cell-depleted T cells, or PBMCs provided the cDNA or gDNA that served as material.

The CDR3 runs 16 residues. The trim removed 3 bases at V and 5 bases at J, leaving 12 bases unmatched. Germline V lookup: CDR1 LGHDT, CDR2 YNNKEL (reference sequence). Those who participated ranged in age from roughly 18 to 89 years and resided in 20 to 30 US areas. Participant-given clinical history determined each cohort assignment. As processed by the authors: From reference gene primer amplification, estimates of nucleated cell counts were derived. TCRdb's table, derived via immunoSEQ multiplex PCR, lists solely in-frame clones and lacks some. D and trimming come from the DNA, and the V and J calls and clone size come from that table. The repertoire includes roughly 300,000 clones, about 86% of them detected once, and approximately 4% sits in the top ten.

V usage is TRBV3-1 (or the pseudogene TRBV3-2) and J usage is TRBJ2-5; 7 bases match TRBD2. This TCR was recovered from a woman between 35 and 50 years old with acute COVID-19. Sequenced input: PBMCs or T cells enriched from blood (not recorded which). The CDR3 reads CASSQRGAGKGETQYF. The CDR3, as DNA: TGTGCCAGCAGCCAGAGGGGAGCGGGAAAAGGGGAGACCCAGTACTTC.